This TCR beta chain was found in a study of cytomegalovirus exposure and HLA in healthy donors. Study-wide background: There were just under 400 genotyped donors. Of these, 81% fell in the genetic ancestry cluster associated with self-reported Caucasian donors.

PCR was performed using 60 Vbeta and 13 Jbeta primers. Only in-frame clones appear in the TCRdb table, and some are missing; sequencing was by immunoSEQ multiplex PCR. The repertoire holds 200,000 to 250,000 clones, with around 76% as singletons. The sequenced sample consisted of PBMCs. This TCR was sampled from a woman aged 40 to 55 in good health and CMV-seropositive.

CDR3 in DNA: TGCGCCAGCAGCCAAGATACTCAGGGGGGTATGGAGACCCAGTACTTC. As protein: CASSQDTQGGMETQYF. The chain is built from TRBV4-1 and TRBJ2-5, with a possible D match to TRBD1 (7 bases). Germline V gene data show CDR1 as MGHRA and CDR2 as YSYEKL. The ends were cut back, 0 bases at V and 5 bases at J, with 16 bases in the middle. This CDR3 has 16 amino acids.